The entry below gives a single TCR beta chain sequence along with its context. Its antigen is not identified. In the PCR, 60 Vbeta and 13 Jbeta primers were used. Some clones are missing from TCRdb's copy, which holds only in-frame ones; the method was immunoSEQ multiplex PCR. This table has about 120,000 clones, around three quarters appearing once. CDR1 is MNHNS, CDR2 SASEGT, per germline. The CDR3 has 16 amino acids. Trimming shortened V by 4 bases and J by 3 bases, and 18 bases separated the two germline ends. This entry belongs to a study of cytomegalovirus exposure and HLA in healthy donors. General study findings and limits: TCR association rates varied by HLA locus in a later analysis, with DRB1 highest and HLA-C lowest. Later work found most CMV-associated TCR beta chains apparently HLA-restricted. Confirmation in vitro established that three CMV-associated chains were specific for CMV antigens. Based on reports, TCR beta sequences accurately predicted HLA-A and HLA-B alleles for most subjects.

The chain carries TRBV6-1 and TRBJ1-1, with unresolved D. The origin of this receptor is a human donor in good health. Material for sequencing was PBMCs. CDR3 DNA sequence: TGTGCCAGCAGTGTCTTTCCGAGCGTCCGATACACTGAAGCTTTCTTT. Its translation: CASSVFPSVRYTEAFF.